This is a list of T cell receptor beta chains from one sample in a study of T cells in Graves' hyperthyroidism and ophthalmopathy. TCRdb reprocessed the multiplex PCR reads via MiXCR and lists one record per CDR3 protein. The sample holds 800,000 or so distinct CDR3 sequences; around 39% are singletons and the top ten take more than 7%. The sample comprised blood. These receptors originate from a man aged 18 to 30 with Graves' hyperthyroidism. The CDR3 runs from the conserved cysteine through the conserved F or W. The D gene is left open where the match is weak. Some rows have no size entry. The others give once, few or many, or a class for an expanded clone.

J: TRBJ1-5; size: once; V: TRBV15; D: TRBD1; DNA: TGTGCCACCAGCAGAGAAACAGGGGGCAGCTACGAGCATTTT; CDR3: CATSRETGGSYEHF
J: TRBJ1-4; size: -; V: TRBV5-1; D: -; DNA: TGCGCCAGCACACGGGGGTGGGGGCCCGATGAAAAACTGTTTTTT; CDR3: CASTRGWGPDEKLFF
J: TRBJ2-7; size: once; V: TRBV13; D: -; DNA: TGTGCCAGCAGCCCAAGGGAGCATCAAGAGCAGTACTTC; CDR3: CASSPREHQEQYF
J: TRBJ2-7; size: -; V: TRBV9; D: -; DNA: TGTGCCAGCAGTCGTAGAGCAGAAACAGGGCAGTACTTC; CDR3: CASSRRAETGQYF
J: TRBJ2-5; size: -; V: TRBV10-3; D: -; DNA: TGTGCCAGCAGTTACGGCCCAGGGGGAGGGGGAGAGGCCCAGTACTTC; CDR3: CASSYGPGGGGEAQYF
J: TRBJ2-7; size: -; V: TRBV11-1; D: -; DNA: TGTGCCAGCTTAGGGGACTCCACCTACGAGCAGTACTTC; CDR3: CASLGDSTYEQYF
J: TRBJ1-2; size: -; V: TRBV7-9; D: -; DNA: TGTGCCAGCAGCTTAGTTCTTACCAGCTTTAATGGCTACACCTTC; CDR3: CASSLVLTSFNGYTF
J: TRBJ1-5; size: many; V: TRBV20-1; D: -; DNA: TGCAGTGCTACCAGGGGCTATAGCAATCAGCCCCAGCATTTT; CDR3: CSATRGYSNQPQHF
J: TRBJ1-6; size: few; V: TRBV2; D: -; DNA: TGTGCCAGCAGCCAAGCCGCATCACCCCTCCACTTT; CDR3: CASSQAASPLHF
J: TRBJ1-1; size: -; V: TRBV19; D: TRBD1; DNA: TGTGCCAGTAGTTCTACAGGGGGCGGAAAAGCTTTCTTT; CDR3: CASSSTGGGKAFF
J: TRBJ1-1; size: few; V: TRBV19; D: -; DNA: TGTGCCAGTATTCATCAGGGGACAAAGAACACTGAAGCTTTCTTT; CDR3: CASIHQGTKNTEAFF
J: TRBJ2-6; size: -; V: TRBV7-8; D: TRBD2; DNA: TGTGCCAGCAGCTACCTGGGGCGGGAGGGGGCCAACGTCCTGACTTTC; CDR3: CASSYLGREGANVLTF
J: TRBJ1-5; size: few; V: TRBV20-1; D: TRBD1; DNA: TGCAGTGCTAGAGATCTCCGGACAGGGGGCGAGGATGGCAATCAGCCCCAGCATTTT; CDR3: CSARDLRTGGEDGNQPQHF
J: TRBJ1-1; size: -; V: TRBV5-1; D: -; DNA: TGCGCCAGCCAAAGGGCTAGGAGGGACACTGAAGCTTTCTTT; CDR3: CASQRARRDTEAFF
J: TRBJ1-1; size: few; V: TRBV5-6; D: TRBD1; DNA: TGTGCCAGCAGCCCCGGGACAGGGTGGACTGAAGCTTTCTTT; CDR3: CASSPGTGWTEAFF
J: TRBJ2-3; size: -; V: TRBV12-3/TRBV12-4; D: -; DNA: TGTGCCAGCAGTTTTGCTACCGGCACAGATACGCAGTATTTT; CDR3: CASSFATGTDTQYF
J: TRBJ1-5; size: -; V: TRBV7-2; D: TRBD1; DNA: TGTGCCAGCAGCCACGGGACAGTGGATCAGCCCCAGCATTTT; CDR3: CASSHGTVDQPQHF
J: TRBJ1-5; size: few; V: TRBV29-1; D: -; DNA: TGCAGCGTCACAGACGGGAGACAGCCCCAGCATTTT; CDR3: CSVTDGRQPQHF
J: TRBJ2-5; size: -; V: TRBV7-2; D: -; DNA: TGTACCAGGGGAGGCCGTACGGATCAAGAGACCCAGTACTTC; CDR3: CTRGGRTDQETQYF
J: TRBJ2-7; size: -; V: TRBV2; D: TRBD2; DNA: TGTGCCAGCAAGGGACTAGCGGGAGGCCTGTTAACCTACGAGCAGTACTTC; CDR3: CASKGLAGGLLTYEQYF
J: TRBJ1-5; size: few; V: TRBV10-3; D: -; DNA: TGTGCCAGCAGTGAAAGTAAGGGGCATAGCAATCAGCCCCAGCATTTT; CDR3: CASSESKGHSNQPQHF
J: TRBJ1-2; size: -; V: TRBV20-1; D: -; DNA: TGCAGTGCGAGTCGCGGCCGAAATAATGGCTACACCTTC; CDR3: CSASRGRNNGYTF
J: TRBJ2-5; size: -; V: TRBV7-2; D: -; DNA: TGTGCCAGCAGCTTCAGGCAGGGTGTCGAGACCCAGTACTTC; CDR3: CASSFRQGVETQYF
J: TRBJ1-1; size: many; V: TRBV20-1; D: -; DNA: TGCAGTGCCACGACAGGCATGAACACTGAAGCTTTCTTT; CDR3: CSATTGMNTEAFF
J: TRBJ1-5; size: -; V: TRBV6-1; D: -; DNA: TGTGCCAGCAGACCCCAGGGTAGCAATCAGCCCCAGCATTTT; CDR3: CASRPQGSNQPQHF
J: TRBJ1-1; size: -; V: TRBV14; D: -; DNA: TGTGCCGGCAGCCACCTGGAGTTCTCCACTGAAGCTTTCTTT; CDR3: CAGSHLEFSTEAFF
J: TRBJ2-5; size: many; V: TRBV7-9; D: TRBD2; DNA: TGTGCCAGCAGCAAGAGGACTAGCGGGTTCGAGACCCAGTACTTC; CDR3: CASSKRTSGFETQYF
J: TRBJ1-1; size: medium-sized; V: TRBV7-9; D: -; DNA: TGTGCCAGCAGTTTGAACACTGAAGCTTTCTTT; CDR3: CASSLNTEAFF
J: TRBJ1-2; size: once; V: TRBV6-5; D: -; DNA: TGTGCCATCAGTTACTTCCGGGACGACGGCTACACCTTC; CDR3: CAISYFRDDGYTF
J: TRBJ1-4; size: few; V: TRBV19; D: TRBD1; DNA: TGTGCCAGTAGTATTGGAAGGACAGGGGGGACTGAAAAACTGTTTTTT; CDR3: CASSIGRTGGTEKLFF
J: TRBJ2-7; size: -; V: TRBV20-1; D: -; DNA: TGCAGCTCCAGGAACAGGGAAGCCTACGAGCAGTACTTC; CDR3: CSSRNREAYEQYF
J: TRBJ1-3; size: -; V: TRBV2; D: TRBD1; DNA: TGTGCCAGCAGGGGAGGGGGCCTTTACAGGTCCGGCGGTGGAAACACCATATATTTT; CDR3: CASRGGGLYRSGGGNTIYF
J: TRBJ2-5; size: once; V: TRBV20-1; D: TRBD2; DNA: TGCAGTGCTAGTGCCCCCCTAGCGGGGGGGGTCATGGCCCAGTACTTC; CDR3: CSASAPLAGGVMAQYF